These 21 T cell receptor beta chains originate from one sample sequenced in a study of Graves' ophthalmopathy and Graves' hyperthyroidism. Transcripts of RNA were the source for amplifying TCR beta CDR3 regions. After a first-round RT-PCR with HTBI primers, a second-round multiplex PCR was run. Each CDR3 protein gets one entry after TCRdb re-called the multiplex PCR reads with MiXCR. The sample records about 1.2 million distinct CDR3 sequences, less than 45% being singletons. Sequenced: peripheral blood or thyroid tissue (not recorded which). The receptors originated from an adult man with Graves' hyperthyroidism.

The chain couples TRBV7-6 to TRBJ2-5; D perhaps matches TRBD1 (5 bases). The V gene's germline CDR1 is SGHVS and CDR2 FNYEAQ. CDR3 length: 15 amino acids. V lost 1 base and J 5 bases, leaving 14 bases between the germline ends. The CDR3: CASSLGRAGRETQYF. CDR3 nucleotides: TGTGCCAGCAGCTTAGGCAGGGCCGGACGGGAGACCCAGTACTTC.

The chain couples TRBV24-1 to TRBJ1-2; 8 positions match TRBD1. Per germline, CDR1 KGHDR and CDR2 SFDVKD. The ends lost 7 bases at V and 3 bases at J; junction bases unmatched: 3. The CDR3 runs to 13 residues. In nucleotides, the CDR3 is TGTGCCACCAGAGGGACAGGCTACTATGGCTACACCTTC. Protein: CATRGTGYYGYTF.

Concerning this clonotype: This may arise from a read error, as a much more abundant clone is one base away. The rearrangement uses TRBV20-1 and TRBJ2-5; D remains unclear. Germline V gene data show CDR1 as DFQATT and CDR2 as SNEGSKA (reference sequence). CDR3 length: 13 amino acids. Here the CDR3 reads CCARDQGFETQYF. For the CDR3, the DNA is TGCTGTGCTAGAGATCAAGGATTCGAGACCCAGTACTTC.

The V gene is TRBV10-3, the J gene TRBJ2-7; the match to TRBD1 covers 7 bases. Germline V gene data show CDR1 as ENHRY and CDR2 as SYGVKD. This CDR3 has 14 amino acids. The ends lost 6 bases at V and 3 bases at J; junction bases unmatched: 8. The CDR3 DNA reads TGTGCCATCAGGGGAACAGGGGCCCTCTACGAGCAGTACTTC. The encoded protein is CAIRGTGALYEQYF.

V and J are TRBV12-3 or TRBV12-4 and TRBJ1-1; D not certain. V was shortened by 1 base and J by 5 bases, with 11 bases between the two germline ends. The CDR3 covers 14 residues. Here the CDR3 reads CASSLGGLWTEAFF. CDR3 in DNA: TGTGCCAGCAGTTTAGGAGGCTTGTGGACTGAAGCTTTCTTT.

The rearrangement joins TRBV20-1 to TRBJ2-2, with TRBD1 identical over 8 bases. The CDR3 contains 15 residues. With V trimmed by 5 bases and J by 4 bases, 9 bases remained unmatched. Germline V CDR1 and CDR2: DFQATT, SNEGSKA (reference sequence). The CDR3 DNA reads TGCAGTGCTCACCAAGGACAGGGACTCACCGGGGAGCTGTTTTTT. Translation gives CSAHQGQGLTGELFF.

This clonotype was counted between two and nine times. The gene calls are TRBV6-6 and TRBJ2-7; 7 bases map to TRBD2. Germline V lookup: CDR1 MNHNY, CDR2 SVGAGI (reference sequence). The CDR3 is 15 residues long. Trimming at V came to 0 bases and at J to 6 bases, leaving 8 bases not matched to a gene. The CDR3 reads CASSYSSSAGPEQYF. CDR3 nucleotides: TGTGCCAGCAGTTACTCGTCCTCAGCGGGGCCCGAGCAGTACTTC.

This clonotype was observed many times. The chain links TRBV7-9 to TRBJ2-6; D gene unclear. CDR1 is SEHNR and CDR2 is FQNEAQ in the germline V gene (reference sequence). V was pared by 5 bases and J by 0 bases, with 14 bases between. The CDR3 is 17 residues long. The CDR3: CASSDTHGNSGANVLTF. CDR3 nucleotides: TGTGCCAGCAGCGACACACACGGCAACTCTGGGGCCAACGTCCTGACTTTC.

The table lists this clonotype with a few counts. V is TRBV11-2 and J is TRBJ2-2, with D possibly matching TRBD2 (6 bases). In germline, CDR1 is SGHAT, CDR2 FQNNGV. The CDR3 has 17 residues. V was trimmed by 4 bases and J by 5 bases, leaving 20 bases between them. The CDR3 spells CASSSGRDSRPTGELFF. CDR3 bases: TGTGCCAGCAGCTCGGGCCGGGACTCAAGACCGACCGGGGAGCTGTTTTTT. Supplemented by reference TRBV11-2 and TRBJ2-2, the full variable domain reads EAGVAQSPRYKIIEKRQSVAFWCNPISGHATLYWYQQILGQGPKLLIQFQNNGVVDDSQLPKDRFSAERLKGVDSTLKIQPAKLEDSAVYLCASSSGRDSRPTGELFFGEGSRLTVL.

The chain couples TRBV10-3 to TRBJ1-5; 10 bases align to TRBD1. Looked up from germline, CDR1 is ENHRY and CDR2 is SYGVKD. The J segment lost 4 bases and the V segment lost 8 bases, leaving 8 bases of the junction unmatched. This CDR3 spans 15 amino acids. The CDR3 sequence is CAIGLGTGENQPQHF. The CDR3 coding sequence is TGTGCCATCGGGCTCGGGACAGGGGAAAATCAGCCCCAGCATTTT.

The chain is built from TRBV9 and TRBJ1-3, with 10 nucleotides matching TRBD1. This CDR3 contains 17 residues. Germline CDR1 is SGDLS and CDR2 is YYNGEE. The V segment lost 4 bases and the J segment 7 bases; nucleotides outside the gene matches: 14. The DNA for the CDR3 is TGTGCCAGCAGCTTTTCGGGGACAGGGGCCGCCGGGAACACCATATATTTT. Translating gives CASSFSGTGAAGNTIYF. The full variable domain, rest sourced from reference TRBV9 and TRBJ1-3, is DSGVTQTPKHLITATGQRVTLRCSPRSGDLSVYWYQQSLDQGLQFLIQYYNGEERAKGNILERFSAQQFPDLHSELNLSSLELGDSALYFCASSFSGTGAAGNTIYFGEGSWLTVV.

The chain couples TRBV15 to TRBJ1-2; D might be TRBD1 (5 bases). The CDR3 extends over 13 amino acids. Germline V lookup: CDR1 LNHNV, CDR2 YYDKDF (reference sequence). Trimming removed 1 base from V and 7 bases from J, with 10 bases in between. CDR3 loop: CATSRGGVTGYTF. CDR3 coding DNA: TGTGCCACCAGCAGAGGGGGGGTGACTGGCTACACCTTC.

Notes on this clonotype: One junction end disagrees with the germline gene, perhaps due to a read error. The chain employs TRBV7-9 and TRBJ1-1; unclear D gene. The germline V gene encodes CDR1 SEHNR and CDR2 FQNEAQ (reference sequence). CDR3 length: 12 amino acids. The CDR3 DNA reads as TGTGCCAACAGCGGGGATAACATTTGGGGTTTCTTT. Translating gives CANSGDNIWGFF. Complete variable domain (other parts from reference TRBV7-9 and TRBJ1-1): DTGVSQNPRHKITKRGQNVTFRCDPISEHNRLYWYRQTLGQGPEFLTYFQNEAQLEKSRLLSDRFSAERPKGSFSTLEIQRTEQGDSAMYLCANSGDNIWGFFGQGTRLTVV.

In DNA, the CDR3 is TGTGCCAGCAGCTTTAGCGGGAGGGCCGGGGAGCTGTTTTTT. Translating it yields CASSFSGRAGELFF. This sequence joins TRBV7-2 and TRBJ2-2, with TRBD2 matching over 11 bases. V dropped 3 bases and J dropped 6; count of bases not matched to a gene: 0. The CDR3 spans 14 residues. Germline loops: CDR1 SGHTA, CDR2 FQGNSA.

This clonotype was observed many times. The gene calls are TRBV12-3 or TRBV12-4 and TRBJ1-5, with 7 bases matching TRBD1. V trimming: 5 bases; J trimming: 2 bases; junction bases outside the gene matches: 3. This CDR3 is built from 14 residues. The CDR3 here is CASSKGAGNQPQHF. Written as DNA, the CDR3 is TGTGCCAGCAGTAAGGGGGCAGGCAATCAGCCCCAGCATTTT.

This clonotype was counted once. A much larger clone sits a single nucleotide away, making a read error possible. The conserved phenylalanine or tryptophan normally closing the CDR3 is absent here, so this likely arose from a read error. V gene TRBV7-2 combines with J gene TRBJ2-7; D remains ambiguous. From germline, CDR1 is SGHTA and CDR2 FQGNSA. V gave up 0 bases and J gave up 3 bases, with 12 bases separating them. The CDR3 is made up of 15 amino acids. CDR3 sequence reads: CASSLARPGNYEQYL. The CDR3 nucleotides read TGTGCCAGCAGCTTAGCCCGGCCTGGAAACTACGAGCAGTACCTC.

This clonotype was observed a single time. This sequence joins TRBV6-5 and TRBJ1-1; D remains unclear. V lost 2 bases to trimming and J lost 5 bases, with 9 bases between them. CDR1 MNHEY and CDR2 SVGAGI come from the germline V gene. The CDR3 spans 13 residues. The CDR3 DNA reads as TGTGCCAGCAGTTACAGGGAACATACTGAAGCTTTCTTT. It yields the protein CASSYREHTEAFF.

This clonotype was counted at least ten times. The chain employs TRBV7-8 and TRBJ2-5; 8 positions agree with TRBD2. With 8 bases clipped from V and 1 base from J, the junction kept 3 bases outside the gene matches. CDR1 is SGHVS and CDR2 is FQNEAQ in the germline V gene. The CDR3 sequence is 13 residues long. The CDR3 coding sequence is TGTGCCAGCTTTCGGGGGGGCCAAGAGACCCAGTACTTC. This codes for CASFRGGQETQYF.

This clonotype turned up a few times. The chain joins TRBV2 to TRBJ2-7; 11 bases fit TRBD1. The CDR3 runs 12 residues. The germline V gene has CDR1 SNHLY and CDR2 FYNNEI. The ends lost 10 bases at V and 2 bases at J; junction bases unmatched: 1. For the CDR3, the DNA is TGTGCCAAGGGACAGGGGGCCTACGAGCAGTACTTC. It translates to CAKGQGAYEQYF.

There are many counts of this clonotype. The rearrangement links TRBV5-1 to TRBJ1-6, with a possible D match to TRBD1 (5 bases). The germline V and J ends were trimmed by 3 bases and 11 bases, with 21 bases remaining between them. CDR1 is SGHRS and CDR2 is YFSETQ in the germline V gene. The CDR3 is 16 residues long. Written as DNA, the CDR3 is TGCGCCAGCAGCTGGGCGGGGGTAACGGCTTCGGCACCCCTCCACTTT. Its translation is CASSWAGVTASAPLHF.

The chain carries TRBV9 and TRBJ2-5; the D is unclear. Trimming cost V 0 bases and J 2 bases, with 11 bases left between them. Germline V lookup: CDR1 SGDLS, CDR2 YYNGEE. The CDR3 is 15 residues long. CDR3 sequence (DNA): TGTGCCAGCAGCGTAGGCGGTGTGGGGCAAGAGACCCAGTACTTC. Amino acids: CASSVGGVGQETQYF.